The 28 T cell receptor beta chains in this list originate from one sample, sequenced in a study of blood T cell repertoires in COVID-19. Produced via immunoSEQ multiplex PCR; TCRdb's table is partial and in-frame only. The data hold tens of thousands of clones, with roughly 89% observed a single time. The sample comprised peripheral blood. These receptors originate from a man between 50 and 59 years old with acute or convalescent COVID-19.

The chain links TRBV6-1 to TRBJ1-1, with D possibly TRBD1 on 5 matching bases. Germline V gene data show CDR1 as MNHNS and CDR2 as SASEGT. V was clipped by 2 bases and J by 4 bases, with 11 bases between them. The length of the CDR3 is 14 residues. CDR3 amino acids: CASSELYRGTEAFF. CDR3 in DNA: TGTGCCAGCAGTGAATTGTATAGGGGCACTGAAGCTTTCTTT.

This clone was counted once. V is TRBV27 and J is TRBJ1-1; 10 bases line up with TRBD1. The CDR3 totals 12 residues. V lost 5 bases to trimming and J lost 11 bases; unmatched junction nucleotides: 5. Germline V gene lookup returns CDR1 MNHEY and CDR2 SMNVEV (reference sequence). The DNA of the CDR3 is TGTGCCAGCAGTGGGACAGGGGCCCGGGCTTTCTTT. Translated: CASSGTGARAFF.

V usage is TRBV14 and J usage is TRBJ2-5; TRBD1 is a possible D gene (6 bases). CDR3 length: 15 amino acids. Trimming removed 5 bases from V and 5 bases from J, with 18 bases in between. Germline CDR1 SGHDN, CDR2 FVKESK. The CDR3 DNA reads as TGTGCCAGCAGCAGAGATCAACAGGGCTGGGAGACCCAGTACTTC. This codes for CASSRDQQGWETQYF. The full variable domain, its missing parts supplied by reference TRBV14 and TRBJ2-5, is EAGVTQFPSHSVIEKGQTVTLRCDPISGHDNLYWYRRVMGKEIKFLLHFVKESKQDESGMPNNRFLAERTGGTYSTLKVQPAELEDSGVYFCASSRDQQGWETQYFGPGTRLLVL.

The chain is built from TRBV7-6 and TRBJ2-1, with 8 nucleotides matching TRBD2. Unmatched junction bases numbered 5, after V lost 1 base and J lost 0 bases. Germline assignment: CDR1 SGHVS and CDR2 FNYEAQ. The CDR3 covers 17 residues. The CDR3 protein is CASSLVASGLSYNEQFF. The DNA for the CDR3 is TGTGCCAGCAGCTTAGTGGCTAGCGGGCTCTCCTACAATGAGCAGTTCTTC.

The chain uses TRBV2 and TRBJ1-5; 8 bases align to TRBD1. The ends lost 6 bases at V and 6 bases at J; junction bases unmatched: 7. This CDR3 spans 14 amino acids. Germline CDR1 SNHLY, CDR2 FYNNEI. The CDR3 DNA follows: TGTGCCAGCAGGGCTGACAGGGGAACTCAGCCCCAGCATTTT. This translates into CASRADRGTQPQHF.

The chain employs TRBV27 and TRBJ2-1; 7 nucleotides agree with TRBD2. V shed 7 bases and J 4 bases; nucleotides not matched to a gene: 10. The CDR3 sequence is 15 residues long. The germline CDR1 and CDR2 sequences are MNHEY and SMNVEV (reference sequence). CDR3 DNA: TGTGCCAGCATCTCGGGGGGAGCGGGATACAATGAGCAGTTCTTC. Its translation is CASISGGAGYNEQFF.

This clone is a singleton in its sample. J is TRBJ1-1 and V is TRBV9; D not certain. Germline V gives CDR1 SGDLS, CDR2 YYNGEE. The CDR3 length is 13 residues. The V end lost 0 bases, the J end lost 2 bases, and 5 bases lay between the germline ends. DNA of the CDR3: TGTGCCAGCAGCGTAGTTGTAAACACTGAAGCTTTCTTT. This codes for CASSVVVNTEAFF.

The V and J genes are TRBV18 and TRBJ1-2; a possible D gene is TRBD1 (6 bases). The CDR3 runs 15 residues. CDR1 is KGHSH, CDR2 LQKENI, per germline. V shed 4 bases and J shed 4 bases, with 16 bases lying between them. CDR3 sequence (DNA): TGTGCCAGCTCACTTACTCCGGGACAAGGCTATGGCTACACCTTC. Residues: CASSLTPGQGYGYTF.

The rearrangement uses TRBV10-3 and TRBJ2-2; TRBD2 aligns across 10 bases. This CDR3 spans 18 amino acids. Germline values: CDR1 ENHRY, CDR2 SYGVKD. With 2 bases clipped from V and 6 bases from J, the junction kept 12 bases outside the gene matches. The CDR3 is CAISEINSGRARPGELFF. The DNA of the CDR3 is TGTGCCATCAGTGAGATAAACAGCGGGAGGGCTCGACCCGGGGAGCTGTTTTTT.

The V call is TRBV7-9, the J call TRBJ2-2; 11 bases map to TRBD2. This CDR3 region has 19 residues. The germline V gene encodes CDR1 SEHNR and CDR2 FQNEAQ (reference sequence). The V gene end was trimmed by 2 bases and the J gene end by 5 bases; junction bases not matched to a gene: 13. The CDR3 nucleotides are TGTGCCAGCAGCTTAATTCTAGCGGGAGGAATATGGGGAACCGGGGAGCTGTTTTTT. Protein: CASSLILAGGIWGTGELFF. Full variable domain (remainder filled in from reference TRBV7-9 and TRBJ2-2): DTGVSQNPRHKITKRGQNVTFRCDPISEHNRLYWYRQTLGQGPEFLTYFQNEAQLEKSRLLSDRFSAERPKGSFSTLEIQRTEQGDSAMYLCASSLILAGGIWGTGELFFGEGSRLTVL.

The rearrangement links TRBV7-2 to TRBJ2-2; possible D gene TRBD2, 5 bases. The CDR3 has 18 amino acids. CDR1 SGHTA and CDR2 FQGNSA come from the germline V gene. Trimming removed 4 bases from V and 1 base from J, with 19 bases in between. The CDR3 DNA is TGTGCCAGCAGCTCACCACCCCGCCTAGCAGGGAACACCGGGGAGCTGTTTTTT. Protein product: CASSSPPRLAGNTGELFF.

V gene TRBV10-3 combines with J gene TRBJ1-2; TRBD1 matches 8 bases. The germline gives CDR1 ENHRY, CDR2 SYGVKD. The V gene end was trimmed by 3 bases and the J gene end by 7 bases; junction bases not matched to a gene: 7. The CDR3 runs to 14 residues. In nucleotides, the CDR3 is TGTGCCATCAGTGACCAGACAGGGGCGGGTGGCTACACCTTC. Translating gives CAISDQTGAGGYTF.

The chain is built from TRBV7-2 and TRBJ2-1; 12 nucleotides line up with TRBD2. V trimming: 1 base; J trimming: 7 bases; junction bases outside the gene matches: 5. CDR1 and CDR2 from the germline V gene are SGHTA and FQGNSA. This CDR3 has 16 amino acids. This CDR3 reads CASSLGWTSGVNEQFF. The CDR3 DNA reads as TGTGCCAGCAGCTTAGGTTGGACTAGCGGGGTTAATGAGCAGTTCTTC.

V and J are TRBV30 and TRBJ2-1; 9 nucleotides align to TRBD1. Per germline, CDR1 GTSNPN and CDR2 SVGIG (reference sequence). After removal of 4 bases from V and 2 bases from J, the junction contained 3 bases not matched to a gene. The CDR3 has 14 amino acids. The CDR3 protein is CAWIRDRAYNEQFF. DNA for the CDR3: TGTGCCTGGATCCGGGACAGGGCCTACAATGAGCAGTTCTTC.

V gene TRBV11-2 combines with J gene TRBJ2-5; the match to TRBD1 covers 9 bases. Germline-derived CDR1 and CDR2 are SGHAT and FQNNGV. CDR3 length: 15 residues. Trimming at V came to 0 bases and at J to 2 bases, leaving 1 base not matched to a gene. The DNA of the CDR3 is TGTGCCAGCAGCTTAGAAGGACAGGGGCAAGAGACCCAGTACTTC. It is translated as CASSLEGQGQETQYF.

The rearrangement joins TRBV5-8 to TRBJ2-5, with TRBD2 identical over 13 bases. The ends lost 0 bases at V and 5 bases at J; junction bases unmatched: 7. Germline V CDR1 and CDR2: SGHTS, YDEGEE. The CDR3 is made up of 17 amino acids. The CDR3 protein is CASSLGTSGSPLETQYF. As DNA, the CDR3 is TGTGCCAGCAGCTTGGGGACTAGCGGGAGCCCGTTGGAGACCCAGTACTTC.

The chain joins TRBV3-1 (or the pseudogene TRBV3-2) to TRBJ1-1; TRBD1 aligns across 8 bases. In germline, CDR1 is LGHDT, CDR2 YNNKEL (reference sequence). The CDR3 runs 13 residues. V gave up 2 bases and J gave up 8 bases; unmatched junction bases: 4. CDR3 nucleotide sequence: TGTGCCAGCAGCCAACCGGACAGGGTCGAAGCTTTCTTT. The encoded protein is CASSQPDRVEAFF.

Only a few counts were recorded for this clone. The rearrangement uses TRBV7-9 and TRBJ2-7; TRBD2 agrees at 8 bases. Germline-derived CDR1 and CDR2 are SEHNR and FQNEAQ (reference sequence). CDR3 length equals 16 residues. Germline trimming cut 1 base from V and 4 bases from J; bases unmatched to any gene: 9. CDR3 protein: CASSLEGLAGFYEQYF. The CDR3 DNA reads as TGTGCCAGCAGCTTAGAAGGGCTAGCGGGCTTTTACGAGCAGTACTTC.

The J gene is TRBJ2-1, the V gene TRBV6-1, with D hard to call. Trimming shortened V by 3 bases and J by 6 bases, and 12 bases separated the two germline ends. CDR1 and CDR2 from the germline V gene are MNHNS and SASEGT. The CDR3 spans 14 residues. CDR3 in amino acids: CASSDRHLSNEQFF. In nucleotides, the CDR3 is TGTGCCAGCAGTGACAGACACCTTAGCAATGAGCAGTTCTTC.

This clone was seen a handful of times. The chain links TRBV19 to TRBJ1-6; possible D gene TRBD1, 6 bases. Germline CDR1 and CDR2: LNHDA and SQIVND (reference sequence). Trimming took 4 bases from V and 6 from J, leaving 10 bases between them. The CDR3 has 14 residues. The CDR3 region is CASSTQGPNSPLHF. CDR3 DNA: TGTGCCAGTAGTACCCAGGGGCCTAATTCACCCCTCCACTTT.

The chain combines TRBV7-2 with TRBJ2-7, with 7 bases that match TRBD2. The trim removed 1 base at V and 13 bases at J, leaving 13 bases unmatched. The CDR3 loop spans 14 amino acids. Germline V gives CDR1 SGHTA, CDR2 FQGNSA. As DNA, the CDR3 is TGTGCCAGCAGCTTAGGAATAGATGGCGCGGGAGTCTACTTC. This gives the protein CASSLGIDGAGVYF.

The chain is built from TRBV18 and TRBJ1-2; D is uncertain. CDR3 length: 13 amino acids. Germline CDR1 reads KGHSH; CDR2 reads LQKENI. V dropped 3 bases and J dropped 8 bases, with 13 bases sitting between them. CDR3 in amino acids: CASSPDRSGGYTF. The CDR3, as DNA: TGTGCCAGCTCACCCGACCGCAGCGGCGGCTACACCTTC.

CDR3 sequence: CASSEEAATEAFF. CDR3 bases: TGTGCCAGCAGTGAAGAGGCGGCCACTGAAGCTTTCTTT. This chain connects TRBV2 to TRBJ1-1, with no clear D. In germline, CDR1 is SNHLY, CDR2 FYNNEI. V lost 1 base, J lost 4 bases, and 7 bases lay in between. The CDR3 runs 13 residues.

This chain connects TRBV6-1 to TRBJ1-2; D gene ambiguous. This CDR3 has 14 amino acids. Trimming removed 0 bases at V and 4 bases at J, with 9 bases between. Per germline, CDR1 MNHNS and CDR2 SASEGT. The CDR3 reads CASSEAGEGYGYTF. The CDR3 DNA sequence: TGTGCCAGCAGTGAAGCCGGGGAGGGCTATGGCTACACCTTC.

The chain employs TRBV13 and TRBJ2-1; perhaps TRBD2 as D (6 bases). Germline values: CDR1 PRHDT, CDR2 FYEKMQ (reference sequence). The CDR3 has 17 amino acids. The V end was cut by 4 bases, the J end by 0 bases, with 16 bases between. This CDR3 is CASSSLSGYSSYNEQFF. The CDR3 DNA reads TGTGCCAGCAGCTCTCTAAGCGGGTACAGCTCCTACAATGAGCAGTTCTTC.

This chain uses TRBV6-5 with TRBJ2-5; 8 bases align to TRBD1. The CDR3 is made up of 15 amino acids. The junction had 9 bases not matched to a gene; V was cut back by 4 bases and J by 5 bases. Germline V lookup: CDR1 MNHEY, CDR2 SVGAGI. CDR3 protein: CASSWGQALRETQYF. DNA of the CDR3: TGTGCCAGCAGTTGGGGACAGGCCCTGCGGGAGACCCAGTACTTC.

This clone was detected once. The rearrangement links TRBV4-3 to TRBJ2-3; 11 bases match TRBD2. V trimming: 0 bases; J trimming: 1 base; junction bases outside the gene matches: 9. The CDR3 length is 19 residues. Germline CDR1 and CDR2: LGHNA and YSLEER. Here the CDR3 reads CASSQDLGTSGDRTDTQYF. The CDR3 DNA sequence: TGCGCCAGCAGCCAAGACTTAGGGACTAGCGGAGACCGCACAGATACGCAGTATTTT.

The rearrangement links TRBV7-2 to TRBJ2-5; TRBD1 is a possible D gene (6 bases). Germline V gene sequence: CDR1 SGHTA, CDR2 FQGNSA. V lost 5 bases and J 3 bases, leaving 16 bases between the germline ends. The length of the CDR3 is 15 residues. DNA of the CDR3: TGTGCCAGCAGCAAGAGACACAGGGAAGAAGAGACCCAGTACTTC. It codes for CASSKRHREEETQYF.